This record looks at one T cell receptor (beta chain) sequence and its context. PCR employed 60 Vbeta and 13 Jbeta primers. TCRdb keeps only in-frame clones here, not all; method: immunoSEQ multiplex PCR. Among about 210,000 clones listed, 82% were seen once. This sample was taken from a study of cytomegalovirus exposure and HLA in healthy donors. The V end lost 0 bases, the J end lost 2 bases, and 16 bases lay between the germline ends. The CDR3 runs 18 residues. The germline V gene has CDR1 SEHNR and CDR2 FQNEAQ (reference sequence). V is TRBV7-9 and J is TRBJ2-2; D might be TRBD1 (6 bases). This receptor was identified in a man aged 40-49 years in good health and CMV-seropositive. Sequenced sample: PBMCs. The chain's CDR3 is CASSLAGGTPFNTGELFF. CDR3 nucleotides: TGTGCCAGCAGCTTAGCGGGTGGGACACCGTTCAACACCGGGGAGCTGTTTTTT.